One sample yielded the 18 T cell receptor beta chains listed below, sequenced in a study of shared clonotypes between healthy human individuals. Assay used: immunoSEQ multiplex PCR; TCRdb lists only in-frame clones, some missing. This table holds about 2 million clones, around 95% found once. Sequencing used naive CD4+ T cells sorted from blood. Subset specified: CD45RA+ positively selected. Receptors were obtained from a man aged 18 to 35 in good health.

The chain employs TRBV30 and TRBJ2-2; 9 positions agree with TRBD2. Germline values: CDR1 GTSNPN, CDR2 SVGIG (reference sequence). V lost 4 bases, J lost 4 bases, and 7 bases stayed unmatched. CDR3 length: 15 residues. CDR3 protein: CAWTIAGVGTGELFF. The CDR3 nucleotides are TGTGCCTGGACTATAGCGGGAGTCGGCACCGGGGAGCTGTTTTTT.

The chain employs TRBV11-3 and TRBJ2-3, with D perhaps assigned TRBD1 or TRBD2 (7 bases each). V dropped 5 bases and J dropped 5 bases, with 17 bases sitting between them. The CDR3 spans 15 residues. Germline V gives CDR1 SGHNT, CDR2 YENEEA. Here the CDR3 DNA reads TGTGCCAGCAGCCAGGGGGGGGAGTCCGGAGATACGCAGTATTTT. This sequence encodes CASSQGGESGDTQYF.

The CDR3 region has the DNA TGTGCCAGCAGCGCTCATAGCGGGAGCGGCTACGAGCAGTACTTC. This encodes CASSAHSGSGYEQYF. The chain combines TRBV9 with TRBJ2-7; 9 nucleotides match TRBD2. The CDR3 spans 15 residues. The V gene end was trimmed by 3 bases and the J gene end by 3 bases; junction bases not matched to a gene: 7. Germline assignment: CDR1 SGDLS and CDR2 YYNGEE.

DNA of the CDR3: TGTGCTAGTGGTTCCCGACTAGCTCATTCAACCGGGGAGCTGTTTTTT. Its protein product is CASGSRLAHSTGELFF. V is TRBV12-5 and J is TRBJ2-2, with 7 bases that match TRBD2. The CDR3 loop spans 16 amino acids. Germline assignment: CDR1 LGHNT and CDR2 FRNRAP. Trimming cost V 4 bases and J 5 bases; bases outside gene matches: 10.

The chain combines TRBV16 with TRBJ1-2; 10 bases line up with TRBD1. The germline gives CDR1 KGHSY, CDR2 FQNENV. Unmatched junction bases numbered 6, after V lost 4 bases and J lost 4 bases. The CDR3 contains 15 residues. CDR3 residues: CASSPTGQGSYGYTF. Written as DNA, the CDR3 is TGTGCCAGCAGCCCAACGGGACAGGGGTCCTATGGCTACACCTTC.

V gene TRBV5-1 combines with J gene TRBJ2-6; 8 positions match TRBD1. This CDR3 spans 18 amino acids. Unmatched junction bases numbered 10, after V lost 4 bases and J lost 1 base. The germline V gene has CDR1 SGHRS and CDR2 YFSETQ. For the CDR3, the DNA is TGCGCCAGCAGCACCGGACAGGGAAGTGTTTCTGGGGCCAACGTCCTGACTTTC. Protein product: CASSTGQGSVSGANVLTF. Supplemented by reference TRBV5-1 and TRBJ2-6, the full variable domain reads KAGVTQTPRYLIKTRGQQVTLSCSPISGHRSVSWYQQTPGQGLQFLFEYFSETQRNKGNFPGRFSGRQFSNSRSEMNVSTLELGDSALYLCASSTGQGSVSGANVLTFGAGSRLTVL.

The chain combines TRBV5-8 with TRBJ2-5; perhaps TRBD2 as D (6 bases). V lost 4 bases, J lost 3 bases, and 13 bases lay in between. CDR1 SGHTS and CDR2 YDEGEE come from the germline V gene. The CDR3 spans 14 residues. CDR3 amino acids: CASSRGTGKETQYF. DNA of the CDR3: TGTGCCAGCAGCCGTGGGACTGGGAAAGAGACCCAGTACTTC.

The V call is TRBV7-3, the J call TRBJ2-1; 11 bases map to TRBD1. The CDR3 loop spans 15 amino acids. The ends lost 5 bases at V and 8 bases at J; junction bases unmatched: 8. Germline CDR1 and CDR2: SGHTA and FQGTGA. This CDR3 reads CASSPRTGGGDEQFF. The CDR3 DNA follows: TGTGCCAGCAGCCCCCGGACAGGGGGCGGTGATGAGCAGTTCTTC.

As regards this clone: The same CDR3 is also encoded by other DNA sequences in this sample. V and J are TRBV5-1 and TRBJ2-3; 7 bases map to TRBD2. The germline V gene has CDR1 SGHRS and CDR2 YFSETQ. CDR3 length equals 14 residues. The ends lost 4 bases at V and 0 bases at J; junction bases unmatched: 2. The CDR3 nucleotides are TGCGCCAGCAGCCGGGGGGACAGCACAGATACGCAGTATTTT. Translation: CASSRGDSTDTQYF.

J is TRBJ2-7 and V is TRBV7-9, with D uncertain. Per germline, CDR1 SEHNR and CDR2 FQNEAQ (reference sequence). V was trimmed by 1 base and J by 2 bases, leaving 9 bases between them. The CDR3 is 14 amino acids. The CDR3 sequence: CASSLGGIAYEQYF. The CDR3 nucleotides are TGTGCCAGCAGCTTAGGTGGCATAGCCTACGAGCAGTACTTC.

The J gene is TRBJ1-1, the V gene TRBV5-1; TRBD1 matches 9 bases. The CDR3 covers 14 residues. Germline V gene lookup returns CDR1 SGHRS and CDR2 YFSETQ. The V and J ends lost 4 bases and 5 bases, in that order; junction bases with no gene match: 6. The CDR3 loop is CASSQTGGSTEAFF. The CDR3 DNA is TGCGCCAGCAGCCAGACAGGGGGGAGTACTGAAGCTTTCTTT.

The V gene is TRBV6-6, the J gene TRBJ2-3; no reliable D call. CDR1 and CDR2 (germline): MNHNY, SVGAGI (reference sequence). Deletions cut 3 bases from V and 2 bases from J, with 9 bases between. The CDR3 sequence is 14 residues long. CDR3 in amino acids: CASSYSRVTDTQYF. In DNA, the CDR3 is TGTGCCAGCAGTTATTCCCGTGTCACAGATACGCAGTATTTT.

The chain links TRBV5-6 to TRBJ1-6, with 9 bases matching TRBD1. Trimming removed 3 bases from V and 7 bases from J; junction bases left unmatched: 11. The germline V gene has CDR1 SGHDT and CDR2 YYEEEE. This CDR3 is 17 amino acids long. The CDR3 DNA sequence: TGTGCCAGCAGCTCGAGGGGACAGGGATTTTGGAATTCACCCCTCCACTTT. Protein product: CASSSRGQGFWNSPLHF.

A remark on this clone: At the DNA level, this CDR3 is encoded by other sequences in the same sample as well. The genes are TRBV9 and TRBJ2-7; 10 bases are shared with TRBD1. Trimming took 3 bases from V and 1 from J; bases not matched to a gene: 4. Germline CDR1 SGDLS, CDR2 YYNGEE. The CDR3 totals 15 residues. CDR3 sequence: CASSAGQGVSYEQYF. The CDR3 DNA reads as TGTGCCAGCAGCGCCGGACAGGGGGTATCCTACGAGCAGTACTTC.

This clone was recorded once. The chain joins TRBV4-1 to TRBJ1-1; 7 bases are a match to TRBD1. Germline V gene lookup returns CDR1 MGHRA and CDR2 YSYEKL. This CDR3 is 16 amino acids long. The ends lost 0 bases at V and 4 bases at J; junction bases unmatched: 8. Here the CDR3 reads CASSQDPTGFVTEAFF. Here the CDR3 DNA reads TGCGCCAGCAGCCAAGATCCGACAGGGTTCGTCACTGAAGCTTTCTTT.

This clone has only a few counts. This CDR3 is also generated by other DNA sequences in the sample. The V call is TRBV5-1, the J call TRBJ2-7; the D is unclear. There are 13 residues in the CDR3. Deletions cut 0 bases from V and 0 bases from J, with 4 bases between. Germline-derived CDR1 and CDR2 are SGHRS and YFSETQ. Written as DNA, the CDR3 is TGCGCCAGCAGCTTGGAGGGCTCCTACGAGCAGTACTTC. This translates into CASSLEGSYEQYF.

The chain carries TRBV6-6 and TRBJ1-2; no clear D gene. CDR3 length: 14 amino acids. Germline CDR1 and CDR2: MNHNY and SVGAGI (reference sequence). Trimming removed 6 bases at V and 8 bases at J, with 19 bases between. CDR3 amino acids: CASSSSLHQGGYTF. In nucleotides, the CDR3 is TGTGCCAGCAGCTCCTCCCTACATCAAGGGGGCTACACCTTC.

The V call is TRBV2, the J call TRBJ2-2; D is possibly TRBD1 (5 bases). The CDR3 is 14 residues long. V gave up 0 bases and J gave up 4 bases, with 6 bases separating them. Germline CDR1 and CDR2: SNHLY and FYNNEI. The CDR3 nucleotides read TGTGCCAGCAGTGAAGCCAGGGTCACCGGGGAGCTGTTTTTT. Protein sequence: CASSEARVTGELFF.